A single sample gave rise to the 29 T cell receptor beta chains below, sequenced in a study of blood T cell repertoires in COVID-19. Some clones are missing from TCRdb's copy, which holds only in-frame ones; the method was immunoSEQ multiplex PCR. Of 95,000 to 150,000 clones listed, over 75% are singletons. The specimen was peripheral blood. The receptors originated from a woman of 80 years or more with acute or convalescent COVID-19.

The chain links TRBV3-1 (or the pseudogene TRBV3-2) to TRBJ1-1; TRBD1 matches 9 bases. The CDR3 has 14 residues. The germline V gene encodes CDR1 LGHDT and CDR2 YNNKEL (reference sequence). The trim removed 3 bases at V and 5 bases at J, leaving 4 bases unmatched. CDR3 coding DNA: TGTGCCAGCAGCCAGAGGGACAGGGAAACTGAAGCTTTCTTT. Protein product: CASSQRDRETEAFF.

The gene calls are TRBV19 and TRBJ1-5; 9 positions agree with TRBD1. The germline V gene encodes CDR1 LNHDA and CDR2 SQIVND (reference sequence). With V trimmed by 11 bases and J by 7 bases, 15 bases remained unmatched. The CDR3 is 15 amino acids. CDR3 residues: CASIALSGTGQPQHF. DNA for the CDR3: TGTGCCTCGATCGCCTTGTCCGGGACAGGGCAGCCCCAGCATTTT.

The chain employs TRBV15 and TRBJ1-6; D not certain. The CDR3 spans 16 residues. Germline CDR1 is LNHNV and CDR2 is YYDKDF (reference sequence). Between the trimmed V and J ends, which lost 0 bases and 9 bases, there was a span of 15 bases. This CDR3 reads CATSRDQRTETSPLHF. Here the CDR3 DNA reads TGTGCCACCAGCAGAGATCAGCGGACGGAGACTTCACCCCTCCACTTT.

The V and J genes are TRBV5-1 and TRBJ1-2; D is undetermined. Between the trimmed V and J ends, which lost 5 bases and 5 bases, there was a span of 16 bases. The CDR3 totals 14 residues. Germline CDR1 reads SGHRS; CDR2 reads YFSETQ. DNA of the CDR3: TGCGCCAGCAGGGAGCAACTACGGCCTTATGGCTACACCTTC. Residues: CASREQLRPYGYTF. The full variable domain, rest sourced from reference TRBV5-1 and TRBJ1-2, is KAGVTQTPRYLIKTRGQQVTLSCSPISGHRSVSWYQQTPGQGLQFLFEYFSETQRNKGNFPGRFSGRQFSNSRSEMNVSTLELGDSALYLCASREQLRPYGYTFGSGTRLTVV.

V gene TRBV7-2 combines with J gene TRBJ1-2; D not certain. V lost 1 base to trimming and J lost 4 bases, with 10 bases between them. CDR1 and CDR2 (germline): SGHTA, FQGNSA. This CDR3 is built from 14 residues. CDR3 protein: CASSLELVAYGYTF. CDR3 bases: TGTGCCAGCAGCTTAGAGTTGGTGGCCTATGGCTACACCTTC.

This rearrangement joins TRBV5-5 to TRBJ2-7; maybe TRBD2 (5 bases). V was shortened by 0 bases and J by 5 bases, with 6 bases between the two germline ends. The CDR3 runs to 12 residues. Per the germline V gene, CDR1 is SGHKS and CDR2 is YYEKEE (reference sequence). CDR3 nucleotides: TGTGCCAGCAGCTTGGTCGGGGACGAGCAGTACTTC. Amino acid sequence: CASSLVGDEQYF.

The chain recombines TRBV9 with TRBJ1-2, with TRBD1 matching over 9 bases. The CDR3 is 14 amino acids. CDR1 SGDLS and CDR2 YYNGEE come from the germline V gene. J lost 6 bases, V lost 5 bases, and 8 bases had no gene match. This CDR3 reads CASRATGGLDGYTF. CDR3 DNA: TGTGCCAGCAGAGCTACAGGGGGCTTAGATGGCTACACCTTC.

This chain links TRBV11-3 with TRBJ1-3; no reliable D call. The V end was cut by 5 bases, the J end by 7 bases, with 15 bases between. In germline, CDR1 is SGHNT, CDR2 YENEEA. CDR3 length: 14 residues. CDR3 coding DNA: TGTGCCAGCAGCGCGGGAACCACCAGCAACACCATATATTTT. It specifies CASSAGTTSNTIYF.

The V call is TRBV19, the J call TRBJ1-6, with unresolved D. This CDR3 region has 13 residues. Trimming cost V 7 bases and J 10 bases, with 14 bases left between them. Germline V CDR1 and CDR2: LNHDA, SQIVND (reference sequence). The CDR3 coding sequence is TGTGCCAGTAAGCGTACCGTCGGGTCACCCCTCCACTTT. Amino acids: CASKRTVGSPLHF.

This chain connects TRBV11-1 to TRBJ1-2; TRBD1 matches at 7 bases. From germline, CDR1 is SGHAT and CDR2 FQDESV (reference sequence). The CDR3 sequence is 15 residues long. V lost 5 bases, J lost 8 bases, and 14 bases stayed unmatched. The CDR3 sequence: CASSASRDSTNGYTF. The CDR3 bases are TGTGCCAGCAGCGCAAGCCGGGACAGTACCAACGGCTACACCTTC.

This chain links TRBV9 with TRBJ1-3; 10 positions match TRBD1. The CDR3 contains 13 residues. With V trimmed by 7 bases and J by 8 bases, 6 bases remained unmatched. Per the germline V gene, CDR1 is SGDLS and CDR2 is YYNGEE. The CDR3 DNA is TGTGCCAGCGGGACAGGGGTCTTTGACACCATATATTTT. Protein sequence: CASGTGVFDTIYF.

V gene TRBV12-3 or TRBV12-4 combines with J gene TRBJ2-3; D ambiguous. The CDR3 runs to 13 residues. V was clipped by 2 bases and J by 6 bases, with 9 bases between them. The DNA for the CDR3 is TGTGCCAGCAGTTTAATTAGCTCGGATACGCAGTATTTT. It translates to CASSLISSDTQYF.

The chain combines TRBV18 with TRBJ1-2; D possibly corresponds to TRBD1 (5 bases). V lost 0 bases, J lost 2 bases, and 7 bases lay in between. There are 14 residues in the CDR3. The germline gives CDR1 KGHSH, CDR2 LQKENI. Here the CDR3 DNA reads TGTGCCAGCTCACCACCAGGGGTAAACTATGGCTACACCTTC. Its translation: CASSPPGVNYGYTF.

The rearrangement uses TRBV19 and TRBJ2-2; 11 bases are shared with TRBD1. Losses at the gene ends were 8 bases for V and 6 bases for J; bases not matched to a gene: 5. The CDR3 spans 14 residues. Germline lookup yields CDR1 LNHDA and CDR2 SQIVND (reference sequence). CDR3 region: CASGGQGASGELFF. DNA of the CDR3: TGTGCCAGTGGAGGACAGGGGGCTTCCGGGGAGCTGTTTTTT. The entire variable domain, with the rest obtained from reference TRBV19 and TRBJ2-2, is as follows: DGGITQSPKYLFRKEGQNVTLSCEQNLNHDAMYWYRQDPGQGLRLIYYSQIVNDFQKGDIAEGYSVSREKKESFPLTVTSAQKNPTAFYLCASGGQGASGELFFGEGSRLTVL.

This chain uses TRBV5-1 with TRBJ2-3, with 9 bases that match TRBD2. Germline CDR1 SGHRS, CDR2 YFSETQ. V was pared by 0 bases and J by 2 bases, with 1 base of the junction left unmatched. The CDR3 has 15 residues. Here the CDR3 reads CASSLGGRATDTQYF. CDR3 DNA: TGCGCCAGCAGCTTGGGCGGGAGGGCCACAGATACGCAGTATTTT.

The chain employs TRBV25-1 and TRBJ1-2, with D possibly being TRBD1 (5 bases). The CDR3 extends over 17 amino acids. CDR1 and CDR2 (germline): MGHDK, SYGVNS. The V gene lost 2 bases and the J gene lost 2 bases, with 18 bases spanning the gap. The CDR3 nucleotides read TGTGCCAGCAGTGAAGCGGGGACCCCCAAACAGAACTATGGCTACACCTTC. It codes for CASSEAGTPKQNYGYTF.

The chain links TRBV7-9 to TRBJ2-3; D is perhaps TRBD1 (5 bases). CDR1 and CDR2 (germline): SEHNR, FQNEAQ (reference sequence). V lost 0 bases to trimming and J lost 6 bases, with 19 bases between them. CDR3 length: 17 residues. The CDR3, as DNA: TGTGCCAGCAGCTTAGCGCAGGGAAGCAGGGAAGTCGATACGCAGTATTTT. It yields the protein CASSLAQGSREVDTQYF.

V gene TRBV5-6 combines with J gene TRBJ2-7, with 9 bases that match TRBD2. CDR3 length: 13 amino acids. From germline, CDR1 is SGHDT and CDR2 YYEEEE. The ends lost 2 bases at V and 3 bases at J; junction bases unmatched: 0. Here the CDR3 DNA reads TGTGCCAGCAGCTTTAGCGGGAGCTACGAGCAGTACTTC. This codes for CASSFSGSYEQYF.

The chain's CDR3 is CASAKGQPNEKLFF. The CDR3 DNA is TGCGCCAGCGCTAAGGGACAGCCTAATGAAAAACTGTTTTTT. V usage is TRBV4-1 and J usage is TRBJ1-4; TRBD1 matches 7 bases. The germline V gene encodes CDR1 MGHRA and CDR2 YSYEKL. Trimming took 8 bases from V and 3 from J; bases not matched to a gene: 6. This CDR3 contains 14 residues.

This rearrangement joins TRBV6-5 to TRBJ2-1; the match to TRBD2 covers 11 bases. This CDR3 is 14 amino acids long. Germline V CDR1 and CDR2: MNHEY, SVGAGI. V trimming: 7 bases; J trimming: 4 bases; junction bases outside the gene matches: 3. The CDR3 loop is CASKTSGKYNEQFF. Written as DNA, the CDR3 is TGTGCCAGCAAGACTAGCGGGAAGTACAATGAGCAGTTCTTC.

In nucleotides, the CDR3 is TGTGCCAGCAGTTACAACCTTTTTTCACCCCTCCACTTT. This gives the protein CASSYNLFSPLHF. The chain carries TRBV12-3 or TRBV12-4 and TRBJ1-6; no definite D call. V was clipped by 4 bases and J by 9 bases, with 10 bases between them. This CDR3 contains 13 residues.

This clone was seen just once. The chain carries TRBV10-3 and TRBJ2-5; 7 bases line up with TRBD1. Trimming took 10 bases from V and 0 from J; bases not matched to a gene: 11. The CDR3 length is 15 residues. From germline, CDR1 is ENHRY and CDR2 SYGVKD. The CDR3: CATSAGGRHQETQYF. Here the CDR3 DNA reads TGTGCCACCAGCGCAGGGGGACGTCACCAAGAGACCCAGTACTTC.

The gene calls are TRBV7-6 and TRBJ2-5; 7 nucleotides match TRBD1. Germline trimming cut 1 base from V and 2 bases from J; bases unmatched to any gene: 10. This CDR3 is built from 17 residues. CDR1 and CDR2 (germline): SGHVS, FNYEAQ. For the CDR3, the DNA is TGTGCCAGCAGCTTAGGACGGACAGGAAACTTACAAGAGACCCAGTACTTC. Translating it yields CASSLGRTGNLQETQYF. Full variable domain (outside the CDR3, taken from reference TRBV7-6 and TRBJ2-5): GAGVSQSPRYKVTKRGQDVALRCDPISGHVSLYWYRQALGQGPEFLTYFNYEAQQDKSGLPNDRFSAERPEGSISTLTIQRTEQRDSAMYRCASSLGRTGNLQETQYFGPGTRLLVL.

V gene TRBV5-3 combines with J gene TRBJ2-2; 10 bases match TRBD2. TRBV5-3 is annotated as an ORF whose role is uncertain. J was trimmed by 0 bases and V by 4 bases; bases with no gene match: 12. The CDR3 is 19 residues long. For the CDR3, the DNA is TGTGCCAGAAGCCTCCATAGCGGGGGGCCCGGCCCGAACACCGGGGAGCTGTTTTTT. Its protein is CARSLHSGGPGPNTGELFF.

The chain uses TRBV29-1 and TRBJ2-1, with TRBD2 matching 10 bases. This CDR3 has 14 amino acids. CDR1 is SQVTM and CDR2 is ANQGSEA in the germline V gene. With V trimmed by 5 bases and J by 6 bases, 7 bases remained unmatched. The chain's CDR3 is CSVSSGSEVNEQFF. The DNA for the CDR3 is TGCAGCGTTTCTAGCGGGAGCGAGGTCAATGAGCAGTTCTTC.

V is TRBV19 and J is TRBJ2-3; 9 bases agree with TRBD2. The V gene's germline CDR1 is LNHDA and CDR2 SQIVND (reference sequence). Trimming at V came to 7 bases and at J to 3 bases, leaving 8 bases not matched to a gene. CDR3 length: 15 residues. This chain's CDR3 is CASKESTSGTDTQYF. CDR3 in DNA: TGTGCCAGTAAAGAGAGTACTAGCGGGACAGATACGCAGTATTTT.

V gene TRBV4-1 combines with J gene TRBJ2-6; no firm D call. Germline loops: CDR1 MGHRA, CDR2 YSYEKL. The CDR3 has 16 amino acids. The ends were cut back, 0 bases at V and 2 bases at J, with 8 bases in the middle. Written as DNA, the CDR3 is TGCGCCAGCAGCCAAGATGCGGCGACTGGGGCCAACGTCCTGACTTTC. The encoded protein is CASSQDAATGANVLTF.

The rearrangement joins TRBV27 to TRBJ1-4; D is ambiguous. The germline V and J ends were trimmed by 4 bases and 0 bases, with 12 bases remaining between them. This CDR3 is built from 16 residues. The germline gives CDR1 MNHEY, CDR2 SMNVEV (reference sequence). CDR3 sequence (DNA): TGTGCCAGCAGTTCCGGTACTAGTCCAACTAATGAAAAACTGTTTTTT. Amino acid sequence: CASSSGTSPTNEKLFF.

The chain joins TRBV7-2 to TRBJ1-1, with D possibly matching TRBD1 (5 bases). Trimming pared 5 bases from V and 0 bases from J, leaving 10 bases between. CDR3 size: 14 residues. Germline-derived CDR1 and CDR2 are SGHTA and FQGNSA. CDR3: CASSHKGLNTEAFF. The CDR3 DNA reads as TGTGCCAGCAGCCACAAGGGGTTGAACACTGAAGCTTTCTTT.